Listed below are T cell receptor beta chains from one sample, sequenced in a study of Ad26.COV2.S vaccination and SARS-CoV-2 variants. Sequenced by immunoSEQ multiplex PCR; TCRdb stores in-frame clones only, minus some. The table has approximately 280,000 clones, approximately 89% seen once; the top ten hold about 3.1%. Here the sequenced sample was peripheral blood, taken in a trial of Ad26.COV2.S vaccine versus placebo. The receptors come from a person between 18 and 59 years old who received the Ad26.COV2.S COVID-19 vaccine or a placebo. Each CDR3 is given with its conserved first and last residue. The D gene is left open where the match is weak. For some rows the clone size is stated as once, few or many, or as a class when expanded; others skip it.

NA	TRBJ2-5	NA	TRBV2	12	TGTGCCAGCAGTGCCTCGGGAGAGACCCAGTACTTC	CASSASGETQYF
NA	TRBJ1-1	TRBD1	TRBV6-6	14	TGTGCCAGCAGTTTCCAAGCAGGGGGCACTGAAGCTTTCTTT	CASSFQAGGTEAFF
NA	TRBJ1-1	NA	TRBV18	14	TGTGCCAGCTCAATCGGGTCCGTGAACACTGAAGCTTTCTTT	CASSIGSVNTEAFF
NA	TRBJ2-2	NA	TRBV6-5	14	TGTGCCAGCAGCCGTACTAGGAACACCGGGGAGCTGTTTTTT	CASSRTRNTGELFF
NA	TRBJ1-2	NA	TRBV3-1/TRBV3-2	15	TGTGCCAGCAGCCAAGTATTCGGTGAGGATTATGGCTACACCTTC	CASSQVFGEDYGYTF
NA	TRBJ2-5	NA	TRBV29-1	12	TGCAGCGTTGCAGTTAGCTTGGAGACCCAGTACTTC	CSVAVSLETQYF
few	TRBJ1-3	NA	TRBV29-1	15	TGCCTCGCCTGGGGGGGGGTCTTCTCTGGAAACACCATATATTTT	CLAWGGVFSGNTIYF
NA	TRBJ1-1	TRBD1	TRBV12-3/TRBV12-4	13	TGTGCCAGCAGTTGGACAGGGAACACTGAAGCTTTCTTT	CASSWTGNTEAFF
NA	TRBJ2-5	NA	TRBV19	15	TGTGCCAGTAGTATAGCCCGACCCGGTTGGGAGACCCAGTACTTC	CASSIARPGWETQYF
few	TRBJ1-1	TRBD1	TRBV5-1	15	TGCGCCAGCAGCTTGCGGACAGGGCCGAACACTGAAGCTTTCTTT	CASSLRTGPNTEAFF
NA	TRBJ2-1	TRBD2	TRBV11-1	15	TGTGCCAGCAGCTCATTTAGCGGGAGCCTGAATGAGCAGTTCTTC	CASSSFSGSLNEQFF
NA	TRBJ2-4	NA	TRBV4-1	14	TGCGCCAGCAGCCAGCCCTTAGCCAAAAACATTCAGTACTTC	CASSQPLAKNIQYF
NA	TRBJ2-7	TRBD2	TRBV28	19	TGTGCCAGCAGTTTCGTCATAGGGGGACTAGCGGGGAGCTCCTACGAGCAGTACTTC	CASSFVIGGLAGSSYEQYF
few	TRBJ2-7	TRBD2	TRBV5-5	14	TGTGCCAGCAGCCCGGGACTAGCCGGGCGCGAGCAGTACTTC	CASSPGLAGREQYF
NA	TRBJ2-2	NA	TRBV11-2	16	TGTGCCAGCAGCGCACCGGGACGAGCGAACACCGGGGAGCTGTTTTTT	CASSAPGRANTGELFF
NA	TRBJ1-2	TRBD1	TRBV2	14	TGTGCCAGCAGACCGGGACAGGGGAACTATGGCTACACCTTC	CASRPGQGNYGYTF
many	TRBJ1-5	NA	TRBV3-1/TRBV3-2	15	TGTGCCAGCAGCCAAGGCAGGTCGAACAATCAGCCCCAGCATTTT	CASSQGRSNNQPQHF